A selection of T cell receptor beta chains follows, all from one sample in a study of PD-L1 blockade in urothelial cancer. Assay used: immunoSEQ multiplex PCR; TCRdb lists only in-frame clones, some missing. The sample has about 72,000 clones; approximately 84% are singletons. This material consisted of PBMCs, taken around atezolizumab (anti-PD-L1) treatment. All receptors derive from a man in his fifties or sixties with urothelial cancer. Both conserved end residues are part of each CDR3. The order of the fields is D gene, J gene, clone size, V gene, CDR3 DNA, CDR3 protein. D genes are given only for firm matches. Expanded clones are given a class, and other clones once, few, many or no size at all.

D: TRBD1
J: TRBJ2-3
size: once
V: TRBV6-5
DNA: TGTGCCAGCAGTTACACAGGGGGGTACACAGATACGCAGTATTTT
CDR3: CASSYTGGYTDTQYF

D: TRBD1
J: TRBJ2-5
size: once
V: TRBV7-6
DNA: TGTGCCAGCAGCTTAGCCGGGACAGGGAACTGGGAGACCCAGTACTTC
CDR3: CASSLAGTGNWETQYF

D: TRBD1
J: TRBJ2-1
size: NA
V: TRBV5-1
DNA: TGCGCCAGCAGCTTGGGTCGAGACAGGGTGAGGGATGAGCAGTTCTTC
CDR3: CASSLGRDRVRDEQFF

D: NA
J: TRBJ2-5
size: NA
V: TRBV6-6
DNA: TGTGCCAGCTGGAGGAGAAACCTCCAAGAGACCCAGTACTTC
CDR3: CASWRRNLQETQYF

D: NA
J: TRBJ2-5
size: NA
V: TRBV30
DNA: TGTGCCTGGAGTGGCCATCTTAATGGGGCGATGGAGGAGACCCAGTACTTC
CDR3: CAWSGHLNGAMEETQYF

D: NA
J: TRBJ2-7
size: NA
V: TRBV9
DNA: TGTGCCAGCAGCGTAAAACAGGGTAGCTACGAGCAGTACTTC
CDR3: CASSVKQGSYEQYF

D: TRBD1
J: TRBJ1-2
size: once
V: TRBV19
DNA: TGTGCCAGTAGTTGGCAGGGGGTGTATGGCTACACCTTC
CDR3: CASSWQGVYGYTF

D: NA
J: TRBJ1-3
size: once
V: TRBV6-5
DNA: TGTGCCAGCAGTTACTCGCACAGCTCTGGAAACACCATATATTTT
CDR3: CASSYSHSSGNTIYF

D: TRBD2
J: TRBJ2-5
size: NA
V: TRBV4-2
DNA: TGTGCCAGCAGCCAAGAGGGTAGCGGGTCTGGAGAGACCCAGTACTTC
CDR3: CASSQEGSGSGETQYF

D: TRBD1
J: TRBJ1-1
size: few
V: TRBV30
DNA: TGTGCCTGGAGTCTTCCTCCGGACAGGGTAACTTTCTTT
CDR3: CAWSLPPDRVTFF

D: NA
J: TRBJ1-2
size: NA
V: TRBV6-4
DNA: TGTGCCAGCAGTGACTCTGCAGGGGTTGGCTACACCTTC
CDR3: CASSDSAGVGYTF

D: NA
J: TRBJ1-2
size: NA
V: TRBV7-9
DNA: TGTGCCAGCAGCTTATCGCGGACAGATGGCTACACCTTC
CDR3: CASSLSRTDGYTF

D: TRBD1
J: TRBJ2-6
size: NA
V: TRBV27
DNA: TGTGCCAGCAGTAGGACAGGGGCCCCCTCTGGGGCCAACGTCCTGACTTTC
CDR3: CASSRTGAPSGANVLTF

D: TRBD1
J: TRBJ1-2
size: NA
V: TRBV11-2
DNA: TGTGCCAGCAGCTTAGATGCGGCAGGGGGCGACGGCTACACCTTC
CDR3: CASSLDAAGGDGYTF

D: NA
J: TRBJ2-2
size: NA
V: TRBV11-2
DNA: TGTGCCAGCACCCCGACAGGTTCGGGCGGGGAGCTGTTTTTT
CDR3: CASTPTGSGGELFF

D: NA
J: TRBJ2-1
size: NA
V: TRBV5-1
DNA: TGCGCCAGTAAACCAGGGGAGAGTTACAATGAGCAGTTCTTC
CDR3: CASKPGESYNEQFF

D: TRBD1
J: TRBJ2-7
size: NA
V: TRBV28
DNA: TGTGCCAGCAGTTTACGGGCCAGGGGGCGGTGGGAGCAGTACTTC
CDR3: CASSLRARGRWEQYF

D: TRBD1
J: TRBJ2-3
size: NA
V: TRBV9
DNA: TGTGCCAGCAGCGCGGGACAGGGTGAAGATACGCAGTATTTT
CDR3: CASSAGQGEDTQYF

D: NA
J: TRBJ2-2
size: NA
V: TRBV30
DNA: TGTGCCTGGAGTACAGCTTTCGACACCGGGGAGCTGTTTTTT
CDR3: CAWSTAFDTGELFF

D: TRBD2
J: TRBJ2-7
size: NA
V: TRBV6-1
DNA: TGTGCCAGCAGTGAAGCTAGATGGGTAGCGGGGGCCTCCTACGAGCAGTACTTC
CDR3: CASSEARWVAGASYEQYF

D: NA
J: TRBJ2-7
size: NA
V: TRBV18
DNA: TGTGCCAGCTCGCTGGGACAATATTCCGAGCAGTACTTC
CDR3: CASSLGQYSEQYF

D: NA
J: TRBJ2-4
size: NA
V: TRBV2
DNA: TGTGCCAGCATGGAGGGGTATGGCATTCAGTACTTC
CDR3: CASMEGYGIQYF

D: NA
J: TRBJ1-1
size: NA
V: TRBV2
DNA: TGTGCCAGCAGTGTCCGGACATCGAACACTGAAGCTTTCTTT
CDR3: CASSVRTSNTEAFF

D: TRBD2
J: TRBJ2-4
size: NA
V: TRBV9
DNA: TGTGCCAGCAGCGTAGCCGGGACTAGTCCAAACATTCAGTACTTC
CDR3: CASSVAGTSPNIQYF

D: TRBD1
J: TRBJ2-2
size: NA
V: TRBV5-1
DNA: TGCGCCAGCAGCTTGGCCCCACAGGGGGAAGCCGGGGAGCTGTTTTTT
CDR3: CASSLAPQGEAGELFF

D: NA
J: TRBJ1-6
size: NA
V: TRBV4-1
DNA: TGCGCCAGCAGCCAAGATTACGCAGGGGCGAATTCACCCCTCCACTTT
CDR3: CASSQDYAGANSPLHF

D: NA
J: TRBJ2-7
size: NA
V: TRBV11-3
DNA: TGTGCCAGCAGCTTAAACAGTAAATTTAAGGAGCAGTACTTC
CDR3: CASSLNSKFKEQYF

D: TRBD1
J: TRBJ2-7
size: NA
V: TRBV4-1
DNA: TGCGCCAGCAGCCCCCACGACAGGACAGGGACCTACGAGCAGTACTTC
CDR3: CASSPHDRTGTYEQYF

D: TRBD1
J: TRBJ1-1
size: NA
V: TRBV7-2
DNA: TGTGCCAGCACGCTCCGGGACAGGGAGAGAGAAGCTTTCTTT
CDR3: CASTLRDREREAFF

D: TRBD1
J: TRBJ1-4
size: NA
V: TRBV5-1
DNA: TGCGCCAGCAGCAGAGACAGGGGAACTAATGAAAAACTGTTTTTT
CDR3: CASSRDRGTNEKLFF

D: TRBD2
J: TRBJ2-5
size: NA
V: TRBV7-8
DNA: TGTGCCAGCAGCCGAGACGGACTAGCGGGGGACCAAGAGACCCAGTACTTC
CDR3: CASSRDGLAGDQETQYF

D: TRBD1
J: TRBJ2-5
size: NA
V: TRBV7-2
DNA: TGTGCCAGCACCCGGACAGGACTAGAGACCCAGTACTTC
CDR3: CASTRTGLETQYF

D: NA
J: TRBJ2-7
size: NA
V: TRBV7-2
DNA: TGTGCCAGCAGCTGGGCGGGACTGGACTCCTACGAGCAGTACTTC
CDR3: CASSWAGLDSYEQYF

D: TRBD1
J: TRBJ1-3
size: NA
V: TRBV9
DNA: TGTGCCAGCAGCGCAGGGGGATCCTACTCTGGAAACACCATATATTTT
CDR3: CASSAGGSYSGNTIYF

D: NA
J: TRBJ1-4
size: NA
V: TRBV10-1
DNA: TGCGCCAGCAGCGGGGACAACTTTCCCGAAAAACTGTTTTTT
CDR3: CASSGDNFPEKLFF

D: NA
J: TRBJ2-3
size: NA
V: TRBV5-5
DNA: TGTGCCAGCAGCTTGCATAGGGGCTCGGGCACAGATACGCAGTATTTT
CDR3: CASSLHRGSGTDTQYF

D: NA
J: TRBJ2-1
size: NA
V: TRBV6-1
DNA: TGTGCCAGCAGTGAGGCAGGGTTCGTCAATGAGCAGTTCTTC
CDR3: CASSEAGFVNEQFF